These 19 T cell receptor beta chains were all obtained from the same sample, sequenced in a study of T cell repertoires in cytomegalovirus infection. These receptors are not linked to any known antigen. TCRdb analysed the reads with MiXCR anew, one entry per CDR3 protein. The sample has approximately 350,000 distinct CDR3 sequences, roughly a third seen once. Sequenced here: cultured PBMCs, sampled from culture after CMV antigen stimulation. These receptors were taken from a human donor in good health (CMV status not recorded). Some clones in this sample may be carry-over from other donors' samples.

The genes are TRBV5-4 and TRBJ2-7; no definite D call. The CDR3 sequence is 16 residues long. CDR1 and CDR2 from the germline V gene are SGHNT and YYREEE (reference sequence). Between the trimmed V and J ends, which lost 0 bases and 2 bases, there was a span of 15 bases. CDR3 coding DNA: TGTGCCAGCAGCTTGGCGATCTCAGATCCCACCTACGAGCAGTACTTC. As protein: CASSLAISDPTYEQYF.

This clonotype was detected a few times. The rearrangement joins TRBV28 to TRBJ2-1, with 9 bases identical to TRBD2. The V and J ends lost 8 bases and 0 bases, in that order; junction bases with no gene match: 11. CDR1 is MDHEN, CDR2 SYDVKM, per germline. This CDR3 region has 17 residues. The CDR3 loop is CASSTSGSTYSYNEQFF. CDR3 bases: TGTGCCAGCTCGACTAGCGGAAGTACCTACTCCTACAATGAGCAGTTCTTC.

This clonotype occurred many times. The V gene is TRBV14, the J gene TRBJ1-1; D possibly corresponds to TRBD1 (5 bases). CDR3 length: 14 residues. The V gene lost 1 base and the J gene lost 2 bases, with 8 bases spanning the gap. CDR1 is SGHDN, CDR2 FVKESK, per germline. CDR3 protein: CASSQVRGNTEAFF. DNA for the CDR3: TGTGCCAGCAGCCAAGTTAGGGGCAACACTGAAGCTTTCTTT.

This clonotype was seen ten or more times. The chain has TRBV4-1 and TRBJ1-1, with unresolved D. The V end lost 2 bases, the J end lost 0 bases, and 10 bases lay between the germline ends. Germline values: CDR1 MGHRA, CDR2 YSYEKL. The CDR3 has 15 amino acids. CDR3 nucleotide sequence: TGCGCCAGCAGCCAACGCGGCAGCTTGAACACTGAAGCTTTCTTT. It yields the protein CASSQRGSLNTEAFF.

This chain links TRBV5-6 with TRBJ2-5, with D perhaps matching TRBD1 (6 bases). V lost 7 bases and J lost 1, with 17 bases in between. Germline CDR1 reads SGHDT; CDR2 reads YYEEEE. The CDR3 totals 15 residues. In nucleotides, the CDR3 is TGTGCCAGCGGAGGTACAGGGCTAGGCCAAGAGACCCAGTACTTC. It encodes CASGGTGLGQETQYF.

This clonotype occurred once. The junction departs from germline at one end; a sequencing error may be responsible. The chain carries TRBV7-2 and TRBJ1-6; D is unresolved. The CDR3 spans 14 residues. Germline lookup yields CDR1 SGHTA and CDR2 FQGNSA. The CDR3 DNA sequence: TGTGCCAGCAGCTTAGTACAGCTCTATTCACACCTCCACTTT. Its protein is CASSLVQLYSHLHF.

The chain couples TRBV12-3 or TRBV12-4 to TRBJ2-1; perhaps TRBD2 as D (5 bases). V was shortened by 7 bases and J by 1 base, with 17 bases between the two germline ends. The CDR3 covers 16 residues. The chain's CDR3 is CASTMIRRTSYNEQFF. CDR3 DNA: TGTGCCAGCACTATGATCAGGAGGACTTCCTACAATGAGCAGTTCTTC.

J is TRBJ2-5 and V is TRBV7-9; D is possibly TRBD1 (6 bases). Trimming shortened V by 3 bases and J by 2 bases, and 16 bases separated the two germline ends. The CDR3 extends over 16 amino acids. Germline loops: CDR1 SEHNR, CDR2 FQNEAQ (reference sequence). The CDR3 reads CASSFQTGLGQETQYF. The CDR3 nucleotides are TGTGCCAGCAGCTTTCAAACAGGGCTGGGACAAGAGACCCAGTACTTC.

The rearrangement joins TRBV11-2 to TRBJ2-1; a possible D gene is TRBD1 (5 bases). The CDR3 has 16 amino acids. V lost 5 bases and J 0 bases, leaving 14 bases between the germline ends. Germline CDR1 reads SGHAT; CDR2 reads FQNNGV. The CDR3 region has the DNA TGTGCCAGCAGCCCTACCTGGGGCCACTCCTACAATGAGCAGTTCTTC. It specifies CASSPTWGHSYNEQFF.

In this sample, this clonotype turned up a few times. The DNA of the CDR3 is TGTGCCAGCGGGTCAGGGATCAATCAGCCCCAGCATTTT. Its translation: CASGSGINQPQHF. This rearrangement joins TRBV6-5 to TRBJ1-5; a possible D gene is TRBD1 (5 bases). This CDR3 contains 13 residues. The V and J ends lost 8 bases and 3 bases respectively, with 11 bases between them. Germline CDR1 and CDR2: MNHEY and SVGAGI.

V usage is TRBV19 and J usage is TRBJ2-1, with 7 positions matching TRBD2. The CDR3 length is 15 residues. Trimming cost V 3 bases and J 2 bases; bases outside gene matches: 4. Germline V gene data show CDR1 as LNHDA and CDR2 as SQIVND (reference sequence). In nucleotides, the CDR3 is TGTGCCAGTAGTATTCCGGGAGGCACCTACAATGAGCAGTTCTTC. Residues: CASSIPGGTYNEQFF.

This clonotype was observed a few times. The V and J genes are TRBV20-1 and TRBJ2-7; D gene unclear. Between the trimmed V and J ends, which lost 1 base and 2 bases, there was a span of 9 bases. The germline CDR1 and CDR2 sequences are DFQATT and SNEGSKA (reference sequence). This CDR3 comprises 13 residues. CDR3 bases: TGCAGTGCTAGAGTGGGCCCGACCTACGAGCAGTACTTC. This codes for CSARVGPTYEQYF.

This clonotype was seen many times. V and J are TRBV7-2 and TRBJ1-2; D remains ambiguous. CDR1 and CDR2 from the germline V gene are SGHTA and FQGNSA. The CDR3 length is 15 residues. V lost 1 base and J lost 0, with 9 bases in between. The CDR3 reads CASSLVPDANYGYTF. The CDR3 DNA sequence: TGTGCCAGCAGCTTAGTCCCGGATGCTAACTATGGCTACACCTTC.

The CDR3 DNA is TGTGCCAGCAGCTTTTCGCGGGGAGGGGGAGGGAATGAGCAGTTCTTC. Translated: CASSFSRGGGGNEQFF. V gene TRBV11-2 combines with J gene TRBJ2-1; possible D gene TRBD2, 7 bases. This CDR3 has 16 residues. Trimming took 3 bases from V and 7 from J, leaving 19 bases between them. Germline CDR1 reads SGHAT; CDR2 reads FQNNGV.

This chain's CDR3 is CASSPVGFTSTIYF. DNA of the CDR3: TGTGCCAGCAGCCCCGTGGGTTTCACTTCCACCATATATTTT. The rearrangement uses TRBV7-9 and TRBJ1-3; D gene unclear. The V and J ends lost 5 bases and 9 bases respectively, with 17 bases between them. The CDR3 totals 14 residues. The germline V gene encodes CDR1 SEHNR and CDR2 FQNEAQ (reference sequence). Combining the CDR3 with reference TRBV7-9 and TRBJ1-3 gives the whole variable domain DTGVSQNPRHKITKRGQNVTFRCDPISEHNRLYWYRQTLGQGPEFLTYFQNEAQLEKSRLLSDRFSAERPKGSFSTLEIQRTEQGDSAMYLCASSPVGFTSTIYFGEGSWLTVV.

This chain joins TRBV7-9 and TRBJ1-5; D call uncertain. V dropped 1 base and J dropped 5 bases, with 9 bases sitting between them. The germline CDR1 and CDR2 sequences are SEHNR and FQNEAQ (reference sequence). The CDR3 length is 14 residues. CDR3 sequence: CASSLGLPDQPQHF. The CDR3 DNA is TGTGCCAGCAGCTTAGGACTGCCCGATCAGCCCCAGCATTTT. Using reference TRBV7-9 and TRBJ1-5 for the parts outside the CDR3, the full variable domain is DTGVSQNPRHKITKRGQNVTFRCDPISEHNRLYWYRQTLGQGPEFLTYFQNEAQLEKSRLLSDRFSAERPKGSFSTLEIQRTEQGDSAMYLCASSLGLPDQPQHFGDGTRLSIL.

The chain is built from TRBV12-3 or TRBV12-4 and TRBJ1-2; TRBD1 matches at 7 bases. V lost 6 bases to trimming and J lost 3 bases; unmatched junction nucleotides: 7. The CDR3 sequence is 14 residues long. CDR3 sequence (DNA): TGTGCCAGCAGGGATACTACAGGGGACTATGGCTACACCTTC. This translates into CASRDTTGDYGYTF.

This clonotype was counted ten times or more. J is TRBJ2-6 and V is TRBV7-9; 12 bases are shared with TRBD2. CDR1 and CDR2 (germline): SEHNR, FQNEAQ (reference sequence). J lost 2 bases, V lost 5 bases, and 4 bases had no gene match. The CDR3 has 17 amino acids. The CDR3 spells CASSPTSGSPGANVLTF. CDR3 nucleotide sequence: TGTGCCAGCAGCCCGACTAGCGGGAGTCCTGGGGCCAACGTCCTGACTTTC.

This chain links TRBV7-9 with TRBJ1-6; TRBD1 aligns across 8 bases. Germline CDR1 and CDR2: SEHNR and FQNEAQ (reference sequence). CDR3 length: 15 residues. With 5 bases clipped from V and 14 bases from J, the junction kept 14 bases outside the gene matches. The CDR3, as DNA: TGTGCCAGCAGCGCACAGGGGGTCGGGTTTGTAACCCTCCACTTT. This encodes CASSAQGVGFVTLHF.